The following is a T cell receptor beta chain sequence with its context. The clone's antigen remains unknown. Base quality data are lacking; no much larger clone is found one base away. The data were obtained in a study of cytotoxic CD8 clonotypes in ibrutinib-treated CLL (dated by TCRdb to the early 2020s). About the investigation overall: The cohort was composed of 11 relapsed/refractory and about 15 treatment-naive patients; IGHV unmutated status was identified in 17 patients. Responses were partial in 25 or so patients and complete in 2; after median about 70 months follow-up, 14 stayed in remission and roughly twelve progressed. The response samples were drawn at a median of roughly eleven months into treatment, with a range of roughly 6 to 36 months. An average of around 250,000 productive templates and some 99,000 productive rearrangements was obtained per sample. Of the approximately 87 participants in the trial, 26 had longitudinal samples available. Cryopreserved peripheral blood mononuclear cells were obtained before treatment, at response, and at either sustained remission or disease progression. Patients were still on ibrutinib when every remission and progressive disease sample was collected.

A MiSeq instrument was used for deep resolution sequencing, which targeted depths ranging from 1 in 1 million up to 1 in 200,000 T cells, with coverage averaging 10x for each clonotype. The immunoSEQ hsTCRB Kit was used to generate the TCR beta libraries. The authors' analysis ran thus. Data were analyzed with ImmunoSEQ Data Assistant and ImmunoSEQ Analyzer, with V, D and J genes assigned per IMGT definitions. Clonality, with values ranging from 0 to 1, was calculated as one minus the normalized Shannon entropy of productive rearrangement frequencies. Public clonotype analysis was restricted to overrepresented clonotypes comprising at least 0.05% of each patient's repertoire. Fewer than 15 repertoires from age-matched healthy donors, obtained from immuneACCESS, served as clonality controls. In its TCRdb copy, this immuneACCESS table keeps in-frame sequences only and misses some clones. Where compared with another copy, unresolved V genes explain less than half of these, and the others have no known cause. That table is the source of V, J and clone size, and D and trimming were worked out from the DNA. This sample lists 150,000 to 250,000 clones; over 60% were detected once. The ten largest clones take up roughly 13% of the sample.

The V end loses 2 bases and the J end loses 2 bases, and a stretch of 7 bases separates them. CDR3 length: 15 amino acids, cysteine to phenylalanine. Only the CDR3 region is kept as DNA, spanning 45 bases read in frame from base 1. CDR1 is given as SGHVS and CDR2 as FQNEAQ, both from the germline V gene. The label giving this sample's time point can be read as: less than 30 months on ibrutinib. For TCR beta library preparation, approximately 2 micrograms of genomic DNA was extracted from cryopreserved PBMCs. High-throughput TCR beta sequencing was performed on longitudinal blood samples from CLL patients receiving ibrutinib monotherapy. Patients were enrolled in a phase 2 open-label single-center ibrutinib monotherapy trial. The study at large found these results: Public clonotypes were rare and either contracted or stayed stable during treatment, and the rise in clonality at ibrutinib response reflected the expansion of private clonotypes. Lymph node repertoires were not examined, and the timing of sampling was not matched between patients in sustained remission and those whose disease progressed. An increase in clonality was observed at ibrutinib response, with clonality remaining stable during sustained remission and falling back toward baseline at progression. Baseline clonality exceeded that of age-matched healthy donors and correlated strongly with circulating CD8+ T-cell counts.

The clonotype comes from a human donor with chronic lymphocytic leukemia. Source: PBMCs, taken after 24 months of ibrutinib treatment. This sequence uses TRBV7-8 and TRBJ2-6; D gene: possibly TRBD1, on 5 matching bases. The DNA sequence is given as TGTGCCAGCAGCTTACGCAGGGCTGGGGCCAACGTCCTGACTTTC. Translation gives CASSLRRAGANVLTF.